A selection of T cell receptor beta chains follows, all from one sample in a study of CD8+ T cells in alopecia areata. The protocol was immunoSEQ multiplex PCR, while the TCRdb copy is restricted to in-frame clones and leaves out a portion. The sample yields approximately 160,000 clones, approximately 57% seen once. Material: CD4+ T cells sorted from blood, obtained at week 24, from a patient treated with tofacitinib. These receptors all stem from a human donor with alopecia areata. The CDR3 runs from the conserved cysteine through the conserved F or W. D genes are given only for firm matches. Some rows mark clone size as missing; the rest say once, few, many or name a class of expanded clone.

j_gene	abundance	v_gene	d_gene	CDR3nt	CDR3aa
TRBJ1-1	many	TRBV7-9	.	TGTGCCAGCAGCTCGCTGATGAACACTGAAGCTTTCTTT	CASSSLMNTEAFF
TRBJ1-3	.	TRBV29-1	TRBD1	TGCAGCGTAAAACAGGGGACTGGAAACACCATATATTTT	CSVKQGTGNTIYF
TRBJ2-3	medium-sized	TRBV23-1	TRBD2	TGCGCCAGCATAGCCGGGAGGGAAGATACGCAGTATTTT	CASIAGREDTQYF
TRBJ2-5	.	TRBV30	.	TGTGCCTGGAGTGTATCCCCAGAGACCCAGTACTTC	CAWSVSPETQYF
TRBJ1-1	.	TRBV10-3	.	TGTGCCATCAGTGTGCCGGGACACCTTCCGGACGGTACTGAAGCTTTCTTT	CAISVPGHLPDGTEAFF
TRBJ2-1	.	TRBV29-1	TRBD1	TGCAGCGCAACGACGCCGGGACAGGGTAAGCAGTATGAGCAGTTCTTC	CSATTPGQGKQYEQFF
TRBJ1-5	.	TRBV15	TRBD1	TGTGCCACCAGCCCCATAGGACAGGGAAACCAGCCCCAGCATTTT	CATSPIGQGNQPQHF
TRBJ2-5	.	TRBV5-1	.	TGCGCCAGCAGCCCCGGGACTTCGCAAGAGACCCAGTACTTC	CASSPGTSQETQYF
TRBJ2-3	.	TRBV30	TRBD1	TGTGCCTGGAGTATGACAGGGGGCACAGATACGCAGTATTTT	CAWSMTGGTDTQYF
TRBJ1-1	.	TRBV29-1	.	TGCAGCGTTGAAGAGGACACCACCGAAGCTTTCTTT	CSVEEDTTEAFF
TRBJ2-7	few	TRBV25-1	.	TGTGCCAGCAGTGAACCGGGGCACTCCTACGAGCAGTACTTC	CASSEPGHSYEQYF
TRBJ2-1	.	TRBV2	.	TGTGCCAGAAGTTCGGGGTATCGTGAGCAGTTCTTC	CARSSGYREQFF
TRBJ2-6	.	TRBV7-9	.	TGTGCCAGCAGCTTAGCGTACGGCTCTGGGGCCAACGTCCTGACTTTC	CASSLAYGSGANVLTF
TRBJ1-3	.	TRBV6-6	TRBD1	TGTGCCAGCAGTTACTCGACAGGGGTCGGAAACACCATATATTTT	CASSYSTGVGNTIYF
TRBJ1-2	few	TRBV10-3	TRBD1	TGTGCCATCACCAAGGGACAGGAGGGTGGCTACACCTTC	CAITKGQEGGYTF
TRBJ2-7	.	TRBV29-1	.	TGCAGCGCCGTGACAGGCCAAATCTACGAGCAGTACTTC	CSAVTGQIYEQYF
TRBJ1-2	few	TRBV7-9	.	TGTGCCAGCAGCTTATGGTCAGGGATTAACTATGGCTACACCTTC	CASSLWSGINYGYTF
TRBJ1-1	.	TRBV5-1	.	TGCGCCAGCAGCTTGGCTTCGGGGAACACTGAAGCTTTCTTT	CASSLASGNTEAFF
TRBJ1-1	.	TRBV7-8	.	TGTGCCAGCAGCTTATTCACCCCAAGGGGGGGGGACACTGAAGCTTTCTTT	CASSLFTPRGGDTEAFF
TRBJ1-2	.	TRBV30	.	TGTGCCTGGAGTGTCTACGTCTATGGCTACACCTTC	CAWSVYVYGYTF
TRBJ2-4	.	TRBV2	.	TGTGCCAGCAGTGAAGGGTCTGTACTAGCCAAAAACATTCAGTACTTC	CASSEGSVLAKNIQYF
TRBJ2-7	.	TRBV20-1	TRBD2	TGCCCCCTAGGACTAGCGCGAGAGCAGTACTTC	CPLGLAREQYF
TRBJ2-3	.	TRBV9	TRBD1	TGTGCCAGCAGCGTGGGACAGGGGTTGGGCACAGATACGCAGTATTTT	CASSVGQGLGTDTQYF
TRBJ2-7	.	TRBV30	TRBD1	TGTGCCTGGAGTTCTAAGACAGGGGGATACGAGCAGTACTTC	CAWSSKTGGYEQYF
TRBJ2-2	.	TRBV30	.	TGTGCCCGGATGAGCACCGGGGAGCTGTTTTTT	CARMSTGELFF
TRBJ1-1	.	TRBV18	.	TGTGCCAGCTCACCACAGAGGAACACTGAAGCTTTCTTT	CASSPQRNTEAFF
TRBJ2-1	.	TRBV5-1	TRBD2	TGCGCCAGCAGCTCGACTAGCGGGGGATTCAGCTCCTACAATGAGCAGTTCTTC	CASSSTSGGFSSYNEQFF
TRBJ2-7	.	TRBV5-1	TRBD2	TGCGCCAGCAGTTCTAGCGGGGGATGGACGGAGCAGTACTTC	CASSSSGGWTEQYF
TRBJ2-4	.	TRBV29-1	TRBD2	TGCAGCACCCGGGAGGGGGGAGCCAAAAACATTCAGTACTTC	CSTREGGAKNIQYF
TRBJ2-7	few	TRBV6-5	.	TGTGCCAGCAGCCGGGACTCCCTTCTCAGCTTC	CASSRDSLLSF
TRBJ2-2	.	TRBV6-1	TRBD1	TGTGCCAGCAGTGAACCGGGACAGGGGTCCGGGGAGCTGTTTTTT	CASSEPGQGSGELFF
TRBJ2-7	few	TRBV15	TRBD2	TGTGCCACCAGCCCCCGGACTAGCGGTTACTACGAGCAGTACTTC	CATSPRTSGYYEQYF
TRBJ2-7	.	TRBV9	TRBD1	TGTGCCAGCAGCGTAGTGGGACAGGGTGGCGAGCAGTACTTC	CASSVVGQGGEQYF
TRBJ2-1	.	TRBV12-5	TRBD1	TGTGCTAGTGGGCCCGGACAGGGGGCAGTAAATGAGCAGTTCTTC	CASGPGQGAVNEQFF
TRBJ2-6	.	TRBV2	TRBD1	TGTGCCAGCAGGAGCCAGGGGGCAGCTGGGGCCAACGTCCTGACTTTC	CASRSQGAAGANVLTF
TRBJ1-5	.	TRBV30	.	TGTGCCTGGAGTGCCGGGGTCAATCAGCCCCAGCATTTT	CAWSAGVNQPQHF
TRBJ2-5	.	TRBV29-1	TRBD1	TGCAGCGTTCGCGGACAGGAGATTTTCCAAGAGACCCAGTACTTC	CSVRGQEIFQETQYF
TRBJ2-7	few	TRBV14	TRBD1	TGTGCCAGCAGCCAAGATTTGGGACAGTACGAGCAGTACTTC	CASSQDLGQYEQYF
TRBJ2-3	.	TRBV29-1	.	TGCAGCGTTGAGACAGGCACAGATACGCAGTATTTT	CSVETGTDTQYF
TRBJ2-5	.	TRBV7-2	.	TGTGCCAGCAAGGAGCGGACCGTCGCAGGAGAGACCCAGTACTTC	CASKERTVAGETQYF
TRBJ2-2	.	TRBV5-1	.	TGCGCCAGCAGCTTGGGGGCAGCGAACACCGGGGAGCTGTTTTTT	CASSLGAANTGELFF
TRBJ1-5	.	TRBV29-1	.	TGCAGCGTTGCGGGAGGGAGCAATCAGCCCCAGCATTTT	CSVAGGSNQPQHF
TRBJ2-3	few	TRBV10-3	TRBD1	TGTGCCATCAGCCCTCTGGACAGGGGCTCAGATACGCAGTATTTT	CAISPLDRGSDTQYF
TRBJ1-1	few	TRBV14	.	TGTGCCAGCAGTAGTATTGGTACTGAAGCTTTCTTT	CASSSIGTEAFF
TRBJ2-5	.	TRBV30	.	TGTGCCTGGAGCCGAGGATTGGGGGAGACCCAGTACTTC	CAWSRGLGETQYF
TRBJ2-7	.	TRBV5-8	.	TGTGCCAGCAGCTACGCCACTAGGTTGTACGAGCAGTACTTC	CASSYATRLYEQYF